The text below deals with one TCR beta chain. The antigen is undetermined. Measured with immunoSEQ multiplex PCR; TCRdb has only the in-frame clones, and not every one. The sample shows tens of thousands of clones, roughly two thirds of them seen only once. The data derive from a study of CD4+ T cells in melanoma. Overall study results and limits: Neoantigen-specific CD4+ T cells in melanoma reportedly had diverse differentiation states. CD8+ T cell, macrophage and B cell function reportedly correlated with neoantigen-specific CD4+ T cells.

Germline V lookup: CDR1 SGHAT, CDR2 FQNNGV. The CDR3 has 12 residues. Trimming left V 8 bases short and J 8 bases short, with 12 bases between. The V gene is TRBV11-2, the J gene TRBJ2-2; the D gene is possibly TRBD2 (6 bases). The sample consisted of tumor tissue. This TCR derives from a human donor with melanoma. The CDR3 loop reads CASGNGGGELFF. In DNA, the CDR3 is TGTGCCAGCGGCAACGGGGGAGGGGAGCTGTTTTTT.